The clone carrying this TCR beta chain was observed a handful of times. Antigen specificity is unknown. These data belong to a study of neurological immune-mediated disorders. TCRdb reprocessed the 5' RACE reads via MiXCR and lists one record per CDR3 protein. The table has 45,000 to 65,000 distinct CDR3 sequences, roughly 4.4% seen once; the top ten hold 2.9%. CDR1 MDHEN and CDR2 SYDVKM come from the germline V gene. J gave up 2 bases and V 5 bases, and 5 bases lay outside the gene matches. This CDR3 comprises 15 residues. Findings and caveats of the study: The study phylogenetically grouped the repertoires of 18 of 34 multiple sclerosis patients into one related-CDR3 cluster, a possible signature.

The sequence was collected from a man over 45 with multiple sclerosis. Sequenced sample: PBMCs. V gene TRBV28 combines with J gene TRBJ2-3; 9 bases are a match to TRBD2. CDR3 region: CASSLTSGLTDTQYF. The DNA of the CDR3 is TGTGCCAGCAGTCTCACTAGCGGGCTCACAGATACGCAGTATTTT.